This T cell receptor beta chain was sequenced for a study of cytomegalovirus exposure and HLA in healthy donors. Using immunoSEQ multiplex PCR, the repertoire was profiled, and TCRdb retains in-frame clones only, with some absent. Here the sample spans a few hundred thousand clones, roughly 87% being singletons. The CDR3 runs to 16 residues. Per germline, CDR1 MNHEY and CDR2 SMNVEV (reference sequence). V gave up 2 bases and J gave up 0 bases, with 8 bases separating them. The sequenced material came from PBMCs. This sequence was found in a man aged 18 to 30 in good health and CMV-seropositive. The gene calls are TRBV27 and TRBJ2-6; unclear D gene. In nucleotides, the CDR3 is TGTGCCAGCAGTTTAATACCGGGCTCTGGGGCCAACGTCCTGACTTTC. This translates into CASSLIPGSGANVLTF.